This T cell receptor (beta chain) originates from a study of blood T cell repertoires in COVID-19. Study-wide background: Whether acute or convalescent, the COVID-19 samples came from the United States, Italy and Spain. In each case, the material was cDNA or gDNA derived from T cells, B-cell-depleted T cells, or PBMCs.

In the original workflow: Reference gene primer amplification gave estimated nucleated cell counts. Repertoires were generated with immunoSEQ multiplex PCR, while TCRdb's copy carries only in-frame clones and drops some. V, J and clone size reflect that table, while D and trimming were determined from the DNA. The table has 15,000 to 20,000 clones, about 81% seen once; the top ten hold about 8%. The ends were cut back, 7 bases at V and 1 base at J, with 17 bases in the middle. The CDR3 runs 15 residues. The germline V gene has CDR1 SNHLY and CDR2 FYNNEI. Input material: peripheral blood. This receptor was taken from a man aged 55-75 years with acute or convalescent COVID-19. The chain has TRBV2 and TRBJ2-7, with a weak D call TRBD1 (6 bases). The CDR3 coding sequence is TGTGCCAGCACCTTAGGTAGGGGGAGATCCTACGAGCAGTACTTC. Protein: CASTLGRGRSYEQYF.